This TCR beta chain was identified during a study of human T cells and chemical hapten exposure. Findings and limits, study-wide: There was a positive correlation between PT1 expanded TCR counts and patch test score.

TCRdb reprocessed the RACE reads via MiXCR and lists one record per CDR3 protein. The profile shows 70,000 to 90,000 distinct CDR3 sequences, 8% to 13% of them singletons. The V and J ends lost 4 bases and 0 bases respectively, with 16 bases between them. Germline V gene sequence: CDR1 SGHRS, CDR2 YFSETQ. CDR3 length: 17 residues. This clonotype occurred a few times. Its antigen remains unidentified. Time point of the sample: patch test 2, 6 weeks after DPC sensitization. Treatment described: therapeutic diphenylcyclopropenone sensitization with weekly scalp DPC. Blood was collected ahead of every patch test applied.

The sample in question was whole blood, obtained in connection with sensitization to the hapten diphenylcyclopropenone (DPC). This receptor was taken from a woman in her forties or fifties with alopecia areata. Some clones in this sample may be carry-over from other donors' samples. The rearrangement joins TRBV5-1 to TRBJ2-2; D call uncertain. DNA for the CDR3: TGCGCCAGCAGCCCGCTTGGCGCCGCGACGAACACCGGGGAGCTGTTTTTT. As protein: CASSPLGAATNTGELFF. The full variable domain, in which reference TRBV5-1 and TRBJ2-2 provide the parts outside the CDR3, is KAGVTQTPRYLIKTRGQQVTLSCSPISGHRSVSWYQQTPGQGLQFLFEYFSETQRNKGNFPGRFSGRQFSNSRSEMNVSTLELGDSALYLCASSPLGAATNTGELFFGEGSRLTVL.